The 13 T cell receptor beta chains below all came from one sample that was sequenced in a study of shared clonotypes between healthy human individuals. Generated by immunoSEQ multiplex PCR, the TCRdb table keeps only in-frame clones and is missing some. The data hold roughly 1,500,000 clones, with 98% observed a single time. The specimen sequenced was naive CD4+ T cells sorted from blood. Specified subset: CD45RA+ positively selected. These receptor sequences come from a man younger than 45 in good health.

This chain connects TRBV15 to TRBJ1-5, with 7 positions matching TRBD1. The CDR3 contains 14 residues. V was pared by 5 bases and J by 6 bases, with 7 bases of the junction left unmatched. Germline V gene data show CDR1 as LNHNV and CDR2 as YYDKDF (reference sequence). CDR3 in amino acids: CATSSRQGGQPQHF. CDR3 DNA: TGTGCCACCAGCTCGAGACAGGGTGGTCAGCCCCAGCATTTT.

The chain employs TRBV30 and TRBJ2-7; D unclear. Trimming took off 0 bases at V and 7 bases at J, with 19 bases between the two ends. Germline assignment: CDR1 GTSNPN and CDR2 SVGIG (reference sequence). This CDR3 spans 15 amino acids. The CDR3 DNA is TGTGCCTGGAGTGTACTTGGCGGTACCCTCGGGGAGCAGTACTTC. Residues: CAWSVLGGTLGEQYF.

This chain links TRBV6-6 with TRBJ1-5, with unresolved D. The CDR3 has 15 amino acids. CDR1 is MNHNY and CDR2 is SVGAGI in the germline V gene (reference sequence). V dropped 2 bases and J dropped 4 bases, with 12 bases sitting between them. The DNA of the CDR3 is TGTGCCAGCAGTTACCGGGCAGGTGGAAATCAGCCCCAGCATTTT. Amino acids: CASSYRAGGNQPQHF.

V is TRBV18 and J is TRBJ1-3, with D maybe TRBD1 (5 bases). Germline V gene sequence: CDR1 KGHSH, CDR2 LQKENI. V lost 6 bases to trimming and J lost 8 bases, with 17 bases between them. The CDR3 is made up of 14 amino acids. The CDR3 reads CASSPRPTGDTIYF. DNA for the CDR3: TGTGCCAGCTCCCCCCGACCCACGGGGGACACCATATATTTT.

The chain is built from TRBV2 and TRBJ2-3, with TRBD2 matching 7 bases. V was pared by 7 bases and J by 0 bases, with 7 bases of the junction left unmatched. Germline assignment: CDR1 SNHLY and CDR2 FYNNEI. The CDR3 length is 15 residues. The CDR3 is CASKGRAGSTDTQYF. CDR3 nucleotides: TGTGCCAGCAAAGGTCGAGCGGGGAGCACAGATACGCAGTATTTT.

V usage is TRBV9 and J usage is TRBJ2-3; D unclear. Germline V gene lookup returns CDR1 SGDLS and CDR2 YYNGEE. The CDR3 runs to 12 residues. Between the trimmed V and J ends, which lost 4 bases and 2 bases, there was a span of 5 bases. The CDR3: CASSPFTDTQYF. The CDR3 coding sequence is TGTGCCAGCAGCCCCTTCACAGATACGCAGTATTTT.

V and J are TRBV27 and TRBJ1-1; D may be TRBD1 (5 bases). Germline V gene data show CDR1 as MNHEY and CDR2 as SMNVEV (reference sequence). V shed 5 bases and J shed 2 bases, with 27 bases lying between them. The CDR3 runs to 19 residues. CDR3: CASSALTGTPKGDNTEAFF. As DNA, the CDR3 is TGTGCCAGCAGTGCTCTTACCGGGACTCCAAAAGGGGATAACACTGAAGCTTTCTTT.

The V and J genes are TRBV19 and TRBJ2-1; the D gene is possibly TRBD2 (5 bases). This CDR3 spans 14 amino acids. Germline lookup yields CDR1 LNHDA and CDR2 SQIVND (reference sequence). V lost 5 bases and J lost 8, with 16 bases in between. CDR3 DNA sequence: TGTGCCAGTAGTGGGCCCACTAGACTCGATGAGCAGTTCTTC. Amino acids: CASSGPTRLDEQFF. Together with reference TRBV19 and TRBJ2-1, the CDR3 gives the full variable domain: DGGITQSPKYLFRKEGQNVTLSCEQNLNHDAMYWYRQDPGQGLRLIYYSQIVNDFQKGDIAEGYSVSREKKESFPLTVTSAQKNPTAFYLCASSGPTRLDEQFFGPGTRLTVL.

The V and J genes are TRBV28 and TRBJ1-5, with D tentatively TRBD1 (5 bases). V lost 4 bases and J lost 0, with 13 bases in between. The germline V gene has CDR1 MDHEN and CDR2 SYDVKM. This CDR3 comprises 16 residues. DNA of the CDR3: TGTGCCAGCAGTTCCCGGGACTGGTATAGCAATCAGCCCCAGCATTTT. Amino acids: CASSSRDWYSNQPQHF.

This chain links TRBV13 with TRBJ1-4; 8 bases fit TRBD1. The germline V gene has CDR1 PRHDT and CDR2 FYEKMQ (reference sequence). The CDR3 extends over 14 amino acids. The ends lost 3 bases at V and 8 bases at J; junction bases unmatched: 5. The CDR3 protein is CASSFAGGWEKLFF. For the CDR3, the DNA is TGTGCCAGCAGCTTCGCAGGGGGCTGGGAAAAACTGTTTTTT.

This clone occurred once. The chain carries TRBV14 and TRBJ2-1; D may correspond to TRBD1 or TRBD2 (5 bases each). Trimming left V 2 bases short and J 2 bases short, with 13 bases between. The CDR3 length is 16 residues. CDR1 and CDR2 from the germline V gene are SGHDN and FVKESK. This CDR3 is CASSQLPGPPYNEQFF. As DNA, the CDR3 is TGTGCCAGCAGCCAACTCCCGGGACCGCCCTACAATGAGCAGTTCTTC.

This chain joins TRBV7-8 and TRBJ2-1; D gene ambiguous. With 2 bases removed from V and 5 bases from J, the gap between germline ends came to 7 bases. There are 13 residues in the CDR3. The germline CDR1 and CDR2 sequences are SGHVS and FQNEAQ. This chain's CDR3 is CASSLKTDNEQFF. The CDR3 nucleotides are TGTGCCAGCAGCTTAAAGACCGACAATGAGCAGTTCTTC.

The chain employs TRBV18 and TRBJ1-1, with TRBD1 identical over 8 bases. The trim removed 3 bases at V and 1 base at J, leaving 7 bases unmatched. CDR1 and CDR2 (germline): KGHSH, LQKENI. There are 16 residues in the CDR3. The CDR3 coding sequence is TGTGCCAGCTCACCCTACAGGGGGGGAGGGAACACTGAAGCTTTCTTT. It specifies CASSPYRGGGNTEAFF.